The 10 T cell receptor beta chains in this list originate from one sample, sequenced in a study of regulatory T cells in long-lasting Graves disease. Assembly of TCR beta libraries relied on iRepertoire HTBI primers together with Arm-PCR of CDR3 regions. TCRdb analysed the multiplex PCR reads with MiXCR anew, one entry per CDR3 protein. Of approximately 400,000 distinct CDR3 sequences in the sample, 14% to 15% were seen once. Time point here: newly diagnosed GD, antithyroid drugs for less than 3 months. The TCR library was made from RNA that had been extracted from PBMCs in TRIzol. This sample was shared with a second study, whose subject was T cells in Graves' hyperthyroidism and ophthalmopathy.

Sequenced here: peripheral blood mononuclear cells (PBMCs), sampled at new diagnosis, from a patient treated with antithyroid drugs. The receptors derive from a woman under 40 with Graves disease.

The chain joins TRBV6-1 to TRBJ1-2; weak D call: TRBD1 (5 bases). V gave up 8 bases and J gave up 0 bases, with 7 bases separating them. The CDR3 has 12 amino acids. Germline assignment: CDR1 MNHNS and CDR2 SASEGT. The chain's CDR3 is CASGHANYGYTF. As DNA, the CDR3 is TGTGCCAGCGGACATGCTAACTATGGCTACACCTTC.

This clonotype was seen repeatedly, ten times or more. The chain recombines TRBV30 with TRBJ2-3; TRBD2 matches at 7 bases. V dropped 2 bases and J dropped 1; count of bases not matched to a gene: 3. The length of the CDR3 is 14 residues. Germline V gene lookup returns CDR1 GTSNPN and CDR2 SVGIG (reference sequence). CDR3 coding DNA: TGTGCCTGGAGTAGAGCGGGGCGCACAGATACGCAGTATTTT. It translates to CAWSRAGRTDTQYF.

In its sample, this clonotype was seen a few times. The chain's CDR3 is CAISGGDRGGEKLFF. In nucleotides, the CDR3 is TGTGCCATCAGTGGGGGTGACAGGGGAGGAGAAAAACTGTTTTTT. The rearrangement joins TRBV10-3 to TRBJ1-4; 8 nucleotides line up with TRBD1. Germline V gene lookup returns CDR1 ENHRY and CDR2 SYGVKD. The CDR3 sequence is 15 residues long. J gave up 8 bases and V 4 bases, and 9 bases lay outside the gene matches.

In regard to this clonotype: A much larger clone lies a single base off, so this may be a read error. V usage is TRBV7-2 and J usage is TRBJ2-1; the D gene could be TRBD1 or TRBD2 (7 bases each). This CDR3 has 16 residues. Germline CDR1 and CDR2: SGHTA and FQGNSA. The CDR3 protein is CASNLGGGSGNNEQFF. The DNA for the CDR3 is TGTGCCAGCAACTTAGGGGGCGGGAGCGGAAACAATGAGCAGTTCTTC.

This clonotype was recorded many times. At one end the junction does not follow the germline gene, possibly because of a read error. This chain uses TRBV7-9 with TRBJ2-3; the D gene is possibly TRBD1 (7 bases). CDR3 length: 13 amino acids. The V gene's germline CDR1 is SEHNR and CDR2 FQNEAQ (reference sequence). The CDR3 sequence: CASSLAYVSGGYF. In DNA, the CDR3 is TGTGCCAGCAGCTTAGCGTATGTGTCAGGGGGGTACTTT.

This clonotype was observed many times. This chain joins TRBV7-9 and TRBJ2-7; 8 positions match TRBD2. This CDR3 spans 18 amino acids. Germline assignment: CDR1 SEHNR and CDR2 FQNEAQ (reference sequence). Trimming at V came to 5 bases and at J to 5 bases, leaving 20 bases not matched to a gene. Here the CDR3 DNA reads TGTGCCAGCAGCCCCCCCTTTGGGAGCGGGAGTTTTTTCCACGAGCAGTACTTC. It translates to CASSPPFGSGSFFHEQYF.

This clonotype was counted a few times. V and J are TRBV5-1 and TRBJ2-2; 8 positions match TRBD1. Looked up from germline, CDR1 is SGHRS and CDR2 is YFSETQ. This CDR3 has 18 amino acids. V lost 1 base to trimming and J lost 5 bases; unmatched junction nucleotides: 13. DNA for the CDR3: TGCGCCAGCAGCTTGATAGCGAACTCAGGGGGCTGGACCGGGGAGCTGTTTTTT. Protein product: CASSLIANSGGWTGELFF.

The chain recombines TRBV4-1 with TRBJ2-7; D is unclear. The CDR3 contains 14 residues. The V end lost 0 bases, the J end lost 7 bases, and 13 bases lay between the germline ends. CDR1 is MGHRA, CDR2 YSYEKL, per germline. CDR3 in DNA: TGCGCCAGCAGCCAAGACCGGTGGGGAAGGGAGCAGTACTTC. Translated: CASSQDRWGREQYF.

This clonotype was observed a few times. J is TRBJ2-7 and V is TRBV7-2; possible D gene TRBD1, 5 bases. The CDR3 is made up of 13 amino acids. Trimming stripped 5 bases from V and 3 bases from J, with 11 bases between. Looked up from germline, CDR1 is SGHTA and CDR2 is FQGNSA. CDR3 DNA: TGTGCCAGCAGCCCAAGGGGTAACTACGAGCAGTACTTC. Encoded protein: CASSPRGNYEQYF.

This clonotype occurred many times. This chain joins TRBV5-5 and TRBJ1-1; the D is unclear. This CDR3 spans 14 amino acids. Germline lookup yields CDR1 SGHKS and CDR2 YYEKEE (reference sequence). The V gene lost 0 bases and the J gene lost 0 bases, with 6 bases spanning the gap. The CDR3 loop is CASSLVPMNTEAFF. For the CDR3, the DNA is TGTGCCAGCAGCTTGGTCCCTATGAACACTGAAGCTTTCTTT.